This T cell receptor beta chain was sequenced in a study of blood T cell repertoires in COVID-19 (dated by TCRdb to 2020 to 2021). Concerning the study at large: The collaborator samples originated in the United States, Italy and Spain and spanned the acute and convalescent phases of COVID-19. The material from the prospective study consisted of cDNA or gDNA derived from T cells, B-cell-depleted T cells, or PBMCs. Deeply sampled blood TCRbeta repertoires from subjects exposed to, actively infected with, or recovered from COVID-19 were included in the dataset. The repertoires were released in a freely available public database meant as a resource for research on the immune response to SARS-CoV-2. The samples were drawn from two sources: the first 160 participants of the ongoing ImmuneRACE study, and fewer than 1,500 subjects contributed by 6 global collaborators. Nearly every sample came with metadata listing a de-identified subject ID, COVID-19 status, age in years and sex. Where available, HLA class I and class II types were taken from metadata supplied by the sample provider and were not determined by assay-based typing. Study-level results and caveats: Clinical and demographic metadata were provided uncurated, with the amount varying by source and participant.

Each collaborating institution followed its own protocols to collect whole blood in K2EDTA tubes. Collaborator samples were shipped for TCRbeta analysis as frozen whole blood, isolated PBMCs, or DNA extracted from either sample type. The immunoSEQ Assay, a bias-controlled multiplex PCR, was used to amplify TCRbeta CDR3 regions from genomic DNA. The authors' pipeline ran thus. Within the assay, amplification of reference gene primers was used to estimate how many nucleated cells each sample contained. Sequence reads were collapsed and filtered to measure the absolute abundance of every unique TCRbeta CDR3 rearrangement. For each sample, productive Simpson clonality was calculated by taking the square root of Simpson's diversity index across productive rearrangements. What TCRdb holds here is the immuneACCESS table cut down to in-frame rearrangements. Part of the clones is not present; checked against another copy, under half of the missing clones reflect an unresolved V gene, and the others are unexplained. The V and J calls and clone size come from that table; D and trimming were worked out from the DNA. This sample has over 50,000 clones in its table, and around 84% of those were observed once. Over 9.5% of the sample is in the top ten clones.

This clone was seen only a few times. No cognate antigen has been identified for it. Base quality data are lacking; no much larger clone is found one base away. V loses 5 bases at its end and J loses 5 bases; junction bases beyond the gene matches: 13. The CDR3, from cysteine to phenylalanine, totals 17 residues. The kept DNA is CDR3 alone, 51 bases in frame from the first base. From the germline V gene (reference sequence), CDR1 is PRHDT and CDR2 is FYEKMQ. The sequenced sample consisted of peripheral blood. The V gene is TRBV13 and the J gene is TRBJ1-2; TRBD1 fits 11 bases in the junction. This receptor was taken from a man between 65 and 85 years old with active COVID-19. The CDR3 reads as follows: CASSLWTGGGPGYGYTF. The DNA is TGTGCCAGCAGCCTCTGGACAGGGGGCGGCCCCGGGTATGGCTACACCTTC.